These 27 T cell receptor beta chains came from one sample sequenced in a study of shared clonotypes between healthy human individuals. Sequencing was performed with immunoSEQ multiplex PCR; in TCRdb, only in-frame clones are kept and a portion is missing. The table has hundreds of thousands of clones, roughly 97% seen once. The source material was naive CD4+ T cells sorted from blood. The subset is: CD45RA+ positively selected. The source of these receptors is a woman aged 25 to 39 in good health.

The CDR3: CASTSLGQVGTDTQYF. DNA of the CDR3: TGTGCCAGCACCTCCCTGGGACAGGTCGGGACAGATACGCAGTATTTT. V is TRBV28 and J is TRBJ2-3; 8 bases agree with TRBD1. J gave up 3 bases and V 7 bases, and 12 bases lay outside the gene matches. Germline assignment: CDR1 MDHEN and CDR2 SYDVKM. There are 16 residues in the CDR3.

This chain connects TRBV7-2 to TRBJ2-1; D is possibly TRBD1 (5 bases). The V gene lost 4 bases and the J gene lost 0 bases, with 13 bases spanning the gap. The CDR3 consists of 16 residues. The V gene's germline CDR1 is SGHTA and CDR2 FQGNSA. The CDR3 region is CASSSLGLFSYNEQFF. In DNA, the CDR3 is TGTGCCAGCAGCTCATTGGGGCTATTCTCCTACAATGAGCAGTTCTTC. The full variable domain, with the rest looked up from reference TRBV7-2 and TRBJ2-1, is GAGVSQSPSNKVTEKGKDVELRCDPISGHTALYWYRQSLGQGLEFLIYFQGNSAPDKSGLPSDRFSAERTGGSVSTLTIQRTQQEDSAVYLCASSSLGLFSYNEQFFGPGTRLTVL.

The rearrangement uses TRBV28 and TRBJ1-5; D uncertain. CDR3 length equals 14 residues. Germline values: CDR1 MDHEN, CDR2 SYDVKM. Trimming cost V 2 bases and J 5 bases, with 10 bases left between them. The CDR3: CASSLEVWYQPQHF. CDR3 nucleotide sequence: TGTGCCAGCAGTTTAGAGGTTTGGTATCAGCCCCAGCATTTT.

The chain has TRBV29-1 and TRBJ2-7; 8 nucleotides match TRBD1. The J segment lost 3 bases and the V segment lost 4 bases, leaving 8 bases of the junction unmatched. CDR3 size: 14 residues. The germline V gene has CDR1 SQVTM and CDR2 ANQGSEA. CDR3 in DNA: TGCAGCGTTGTAGTCGGGACAGGTTACTACGAGCAGTACTTC. Amino acids: CSVVVGTGYYEQYF.

This clone was observed once. The genes are TRBV7-9 and TRBJ1-1; no definite D call. From germline, CDR1 is SEHNR and CDR2 FQNEAQ (reference sequence). Deletions cut 5 bases from V and 1 base from J, with 8 bases between. The CDR3 is 13 amino acids. The CDR3 DNA reads as TGTGCCAGCAGCACACGTAGGAACACTGAAGCTTTCTTT. This codes for CASSTRRNTEAFF.

This chain connects TRBV28 to TRBJ1-1; D unresolved. Germline V gene data show CDR1 as MDHEN and CDR2 as SYDVKM. CDR3 length: 15 amino acids. Trimming shortened V by 0 bases and J by 3 bases, and 11 bases separated the two germline ends. Written as DNA, the CDR3 is TGTGCCAGCAGTTTATGGGCGATTGCGGACACTGAAGCTTTCTTT. Translating it yields CASSLWAIADTEAFF.

The chain joins TRBV9 to TRBJ1-2; a possible D gene is TRBD1 (5 bases). The CDR3 runs 15 residues. The V gene's germline CDR1 is SGDLS and CDR2 YYNGEE. The V end lost 0 bases, the J end lost 8 bases, and 17 bases lay between the germline ends. The CDR3 region is CASSVDGKPWGGYTF. The CDR3, as DNA: TGTGCCAGCAGCGTAGACGGCAAACCCTGGGGGGGCTACACCTTC.

V usage is TRBV19 and J usage is TRBJ2-1; D is possibly TRBD1 or TRBD2 (5 bases each). V was shortened by 9 bases and J by 7 bases, with 19 bases between the two germline ends. This CDR3 is built from 14 residues. Germline V CDR1 and CDR2: LNHDA, SQIVND (reference sequence). The CDR3 nucleotides read TGTGCCAGCCGAAGCCGGGACCAATTTAATGAGCAGTTCTTC. Its translation: CASRSRDQFNEQFF.

The V call is TRBV5-1, the J call TRBJ2-5, with 7 bases lining up with TRBD1. The length of the CDR3 is 14 residues. The junction had 9 bases not matched to a gene; V was cut back by 0 bases and J by 10 bases. CDR1 SGHRS and CDR2 YFSETQ come from the germline V gene. The CDR3 loop is CASSLGDRASYQYF. The CDR3 DNA reads as TGCGCCAGCAGCTTGGGCGACAGGGCAAGTTACCAGTACTTC. Supplemented by reference TRBV5-1 and TRBJ2-5, the full variable domain reads KAGVTQTPRYLIKTRGQQVTLSCSPISGHRSVSWYQQTPGQGLQFLFEYFSETQRNKGNFPGRFSGRQFSNSRSEMNVSTLELGDSALYLCASSLGDRASYQYFGPGTRLLVL.

The gene calls are TRBV4-2 and TRBJ2-7, with 9 bases fitting TRBD1. The CDR3 runs to 17 residues. J lost 1 base, V lost 1 base, and 8 bases had no gene match. The germline CDR1 and CDR2 sequences are LGHNA and YNFKEQ. The CDR3 DNA reads TGTGCCAGCAGCCAAGTAGGTGGGGACAGGGTTTCCTACGAGCAGTACTTC. Translating gives CASSQVGGDRVSYEQYF.

The chain has TRBV29-1 and TRBJ1-5, with 8 bases that match TRBD1. From germline, CDR1 is SQVTM and CDR2 ANQGSEA. CDR3 length: 13 residues. J was trimmed by 3 bases and V by 6 bases; bases with no gene match: 4. The CDR3 loop reads CSVLGQVNQPQHF. CDR3 bases: TGCAGCGTCCTGGGACAGGTCAATCAGCCCCAGCATTTT.

The chain employs TRBV30 and TRBJ1-5, with 7 bases fitting TRBD1. The CDR3 is 14 residues long. The J segment lost 2 bases and the V segment lost 5 bases, leaving 6 bases of the junction unmatched. Germline CDR1 is GTSNPN and CDR2 is SVGIG (reference sequence). In DNA, the CDR3 is TGTGCCTGGCAGACAGGGAATGGCAATCAGCCCCAGCATTTT. It codes for CAWQTGNGNQPQHF.

This sequence joins TRBV4-2 and TRBJ2-7; 10 bases align to TRBD2. Germline-derived CDR1 and CDR2 are LGHNA and YNFKEQ. The CDR3 is made up of 15 amino acids. V was clipped by 1 base and J by 4 bases; unmatched bases: 4. The DNA of the CDR3 is TGTGCCAGCAGCCAAGCTAGCGGGAGTGGGTACGAGCAGTACTTC. Translated, it gives CASSQASGSGYEQYF.

The chain uses TRBV28 and TRBJ1-1; D possibly corresponds to TRBD1 (6 bases). V lost 5 bases, J lost 8 bases, and 18 bases lay in between. Looked up from germline, CDR1 is MDHEN and CDR2 is SYDVKM. This CDR3 contains 14 residues. The CDR3 nucleotides read TGTGCCAGCAGTGACCGGGACACCGAGGCCGAAGCTTTCTTT. This codes for CASSDRDTEAEAFF.

The chain employs TRBV5-4 and TRBJ2-7; the D call may be TRBD1 or TRBD2 (6 bases each). CDR3 length: 16 amino acids. The V gene's germline CDR1 is SGHNT and CDR2 YYREEE (reference sequence). Between the trimmed V and J ends, which lost 5 bases and 0 bases, there was a span of 18 bases. The CDR3, as DNA: TGTGCCAGCAGTCCGGGACTTGACAGGAGCTCCTACGAGCAGTACTTC. It translates to CASSPGLDRSSYEQYF.

The chain combines TRBV5-6 with TRBJ1-2, with D unresolved. V lost 4 bases and J 4 bases, leaving 20 bases between the germline ends. In germline, CDR1 is SGHDT, CDR2 YYEEEE. The CDR3 runs 16 residues. The CDR3 coding sequence is TGTGCCAGCAGCCTATCAGACACTAGGAGGTTCTATGGCTACACCTTC. Its translation is CASSLSDTRRFYGYTF.

The CDR3 DNA sequence: TGTGCCAGCTCACGTCCAGGGGCGGCCAACTATGGCTACACCTTC. Translated: CASSRPGAANYGYTF. This chain connects TRBV18 to TRBJ1-2; TRBD1 is a possible D gene (6 bases). Germline loops: CDR1 KGHSH, CDR2 LQKENI. This CDR3 spans 15 amino acids. Trimming cost V 4 bases and J 2 bases, with 14 bases left between them.

The V and J genes are TRBV2 and TRBJ2-3, with TRBD1 matching 8 bases. Germline V gene data show CDR1 as SNHLY and CDR2 as FYNNEI. V trimming: 9 bases; J trimming: 2 bases; junction bases outside the gene matches: 7. The CDR3 is 14 residues long. The CDR3 sequence is CARQPGQDTDTQYF. The CDR3 bases are TGTGCCAGACAGCCGGGACAGGACACAGATACGCAGTATTTT.

The chain has TRBV2 and TRBJ2-5; 11 bases agree with TRBD2. Germline CDR1 reads SNHLY; CDR2 reads FYNNEI. After removal of 2 bases from V and 4 bases from J, the junction contained 6 bases not matched to a gene. The CDR3 spans 16 residues. For the CDR3, the DNA is TGTGCCAGCAGTGAAAGTGGGCTAGCGGGAGGAGAGACCCAGTACTTC. This translates into CASSESGLAGGETQYF.

The chain is built from TRBV12-5 and TRBJ2-1; possible D gene TRBD2, 6 bases. CDR1 and CDR2 (germline): LGHNT, FRNRAP. The V gene lost 1 base and the J gene lost 5 bases, with 12 bases spanning the gap. CDR3 length: 15 amino acids. CDR3 residues: CASGLGSRENNEQFF. Written as DNA, the CDR3 is TGTGCTAGTGGTTTGGGTAGCCGGGAGAACAATGAGCAGTTCTTC.

The chain is built from TRBV7-8 and TRBJ1-5; D is perhaps TRBD1 (5 bases). Germline V CDR1 and CDR2: SGHVS, FQNEAQ. The V end was cut by 0 bases, the J end by 5 bases, with 14 bases between. The CDR3 consists of 16 residues. CDR3 in amino acids: CASSLARGRSDQPQHF. The CDR3 DNA reads as TGTGCCAGCAGCTTAGCGCGGGGCAGGTCTGATCAGCCCCAGCATTTT.

This chain uses TRBV5-1 with TRBJ2-7; D possibly corresponds to TRBD2 (6 bases). Germline V gives CDR1 SGHRS, CDR2 YFSETQ. Trimming stripped 4 bases from V and 3 bases from J, with 17 bases between. The CDR3 loop spans 15 amino acids. DNA for the CDR3: TGCGCCAGCAGCGCGGGCCCGGACTATAACTACGAGCAGTACTTC. As protein: CASSAGPDYNYEQYF.

CDR3 loop: CASSLLQGVWGYTF. As DNA, the CDR3 is TGTGCCAGCAGTTTGTTGCAGGGTGTATGGGGCTACACCTTC. The rearrangement joins TRBV28 to TRBJ1-2; possible D gene TRBD1, 5 bases. Germline values: CDR1 MDHEN, CDR2 SYDVKM. The CDR3 extends over 14 amino acids. V gave up 3 bases and J gave up 8 bases, with 16 bases separating them.

This clone came up once. The chain uses TRBV5-8 and TRBJ2-1, with TRBD2 as a possible D gene (5 bases). The CDR3 loop spans 15 amino acids. Germline CDR1 reads SGHTS; CDR2 reads YDEGEE. V gave up 7 bases and J gave up 2 bases, with 16 bases separating them. The CDR3 coding sequence is TGTGCCAGCGTAAGCGGAGTGGTGCCCTACAATGAGCAGTTCTTC. Translated, it gives CASVSGVVPYNEQFF.

The genes are TRBV27 and TRBJ2-5; TRBD2 might be the D (5 bases). Germline values: CDR1 MNHEY, CDR2 SMNVEV (reference sequence). CDR3 length: 13 residues. Trimming shortened V by 5 bases and J by 5 bases, and 12 bases separated the two germline ends. CDR3 DNA: TGTGCCAGCAGTCAAAGGGAGTTGGAGACCCAGTACTTC. It codes for CASSQRELETQYF.

V is TRBV20-1 and J is TRBJ2-3; D is possibly TRBD1 (5 bases). Trimming shortened V by 7 bases and J by 5 bases, and 10 bases separated the two germline ends. This CDR3 is built from 11 residues. Germline CDR1 and CDR2: DFQATT and SNEGSKA (reference sequence). In DNA form, the CDR3 reads TGCAGTGTCTTCAGGGAAGATACGCAGTATTTT. Amino acids: CSVFREDTQYF.

The chain employs TRBV7-9 and TRBJ1-3; D is undetermined. Looked up from germline, CDR1 is SEHNR and CDR2 is FQNEAQ (reference sequence). This CDR3 is built from 13 residues. Trimming shortened V by 6 bases and J by 2 bases, and 8 bases separated the two germline ends. CDR3 bases: TGTGCCAGCAGAGAGACCGCTGGAAACACCATATATTTT. It translates to CASRETAGNTIYF. Complete variable domain (other parts from reference TRBV7-9 and TRBJ1-3): DTGVSQNPRHKITKRGQNVTFRCDPISEHNRLYWYRQTLGQGPEFLTYFQNEAQLEKSRLLSDRFSAERPKGSFSTLEIQRTEQGDSAMYLCASRETAGNTIYFGEGSWLTVV.